This TCR beta chain was sequenced for a study of shared clonotypes between healthy human individuals. The protocol was immunoSEQ multiplex PCR, while the TCRdb copy is restricted to in-frame clones and leaves out a portion. The sample has about 1 million clones; roughly 80% are singletons. Note on this clone: Other DNA sequences in the same sample also yield this CDR3.

The sequenced sample was memory CD4+ T cells sorted from blood. Subset in this sample: CD45RA-negative fraction. This TCR was sampled from a man between 18 and 29 years old in good health.

The CDR3 loop reads CAWSPTGGNQPQHF. The CDR3 DNA follows: TGTGCCTGGAGCCCTACAGGGGGCAATCAGCCCCAGCATTTT. The rearrangement joins TRBV30 to TRBJ1-5; 7 bases are a match to TRBD1. Trimming cost V 3 bases and J 2 bases; bases outside gene matches: 4. The CDR3 totals 14 residues. CDR1 GTSNPN and CDR2 SVGIG come from the germline V gene (reference sequence).